This section outlines one T cell receptor beta chain sequence together with its context. This entry belongs to a study of beta chain features in type 1 diabetes. Sorting gave populations that all exceeded 95% purity. Trimming took 6 bases from V and 9 from J, leaving 9 bases between them. Germline V gives CDR1 MDHEN, CDR2 SYDVKM. The CDR3 totals 11 residues. Sequencing targeted expressed TCRB transcripts, as all isolated RNA had been reverse transcribed. Only in-frame clones appear in the TCRdb table, and some are missing; sequencing was by immunoSEQ multiplex PCR. The profile covers hundreds of thousands of clones, with about a sixth appearing a single time and about 0.025% taken by the ten largest.

The rearrangement joins TRBV28 to TRBJ2-1; D possibly matches TRBD1 or TRBD2 (5 bases each). The receptor comes from a woman aged 18-29 years in good health. What was sequenced was naive CD4+ T cells from blood. CDR3 residues: CASRGRFEQFF. The DNA for the CDR3 is TGTGCCAGCAGGGGACGTTTTGAGCAGTTCTTC. Looking up the rest from reference TRBV28 and TRBJ2-1 gives the full variable domain: DVKVTQSSRYLVKRTGEKVFLECVQDMDHENMFWYRQDPGLGLRLIYFSYDVKMKEKGDIPEGYSVSREKKERFSLILESASTNQTSMYLCASRGRFEQFFGPGTRLTVL.